Presented here are 26 T cell receptor beta chains from one specimen sequenced in a study of cytomegalovirus exposure and HLA in healthy donors. The PCR made use of 60 Vbeta and 13 Jbeta primers. Clones were sequenced by immunoSEQ multiplex PCR, and TCRdb holds only the in-frame ones, with some missing. In the table there are around 170,000 clones, around 82% of which are singletons. The sample taken for sequencing was PBMCs. The receptor set was obtained from a man aged 35 to 55 in good health and CMV-seronegative.

The chain links TRBV30 to TRBJ2-7; perhaps TRBD1 as D (6 bases). This CDR3 is 13 amino acids long. V was trimmed by 7 bases and J by 3 bases, leaving 16 bases between them. The V gene's germline CDR1 is GTSNPN and CDR2 SVGIG (reference sequence). The CDR3 protein is CAYTPGTFYEQYF. CDR3 DNA sequence: TGTGCCTACACTCCGGGGACATTCTACGAGCAGTACTTC.

This chain uses TRBV4-1 with TRBJ2-4; perhaps TRBD2 as D (6 bases). The CDR3 contains 19 residues. Germline CDR1 MGHRA, CDR2 YSYEKL. The ends were cut back, 4 bases at V and 3 bases at J, with 25 bases in the middle. CDR3 nucleotide sequence: TGCGCCAGCAGCCCCCGGGACTTTTCTGGAGATCTCCTCAAAAACATTCAGTACTTC. Translated, it gives CASSPRDFSGDLLKNIQYF.

This clone was picked up one time. The chain combines TRBV7-2 with TRBJ2-1; 13 bases line up with TRBD2. The CDR3 totals 19 residues. The V and J ends lost 5 bases and 2 bases, in that order; junction bases with no gene match: 12. Germline CDR1 SGHTA, CDR2 FQGNSA. In DNA, the CDR3 is TGTGCCAGCAGCGCACCTACCGATACTAGCGGGGGGGCCTACAATGAGCAGTTCTTC. This gives the protein CASSAPTDTSGGAYNEQFF.

The rearrangement links TRBV19 to TRBJ2-3; 9 bases agree with TRBD1. The germline CDR1 and CDR2 sequences are LNHDA and SQIVND (reference sequence). The CDR3 is made up of 14 amino acids. V dropped 4 bases and J dropped 5; count of bases not matched to a gene: 4. CDR3 nucleotides: TGTGCCAGTAGTAGGACAGGGGCGCAAGATACGCAGTATTTT. Translation gives CASSRTGAQDTQYF.

J is TRBJ2-5 and V is TRBV6-5; 8 nucleotides agree with TRBD1. The J call may be faulty, since TRBJ2-7 better matches the DNA end. The CDR3 spans 15 residues. Germline V gene data show CDR1 as MNHEY and CDR2 as SVGAGI. CDR3 in amino acids: CASRFAGTGLYEQYF. DNA for the CDR3: TGTGCCAGCAGGTTTGCCGGGACAGGACTCTACGAGCAGTACTTC.

The chain couples TRBV18 to TRBJ1-1; 9 bases agree with TRBD1. CDR1 and CDR2 from the germline V gene are KGHSH and LQKENI. This CDR3 has 14 residues. V lost 4 bases to trimming and J lost 4 bases; unmatched junction nucleotides: 4. This chain's CDR3 is CASSQKDRGTEAFF. CDR3 in DNA: TGTGCCAGCTCACAAAAGGACAGGGGCACTGAAGCTTTCTTT. Combining the CDR3 with reference TRBV18 and TRBJ1-1 gives the whole variable domain NAGVMQNPRHLVRRRGQEARLRCSPMKGHSHVYWYRQLPEEGLKFMVYLQKENIIDESGMPKERFSAEFPKEGPSILRIQQVVRGDSAAYFCASSQKDRGTEAFFGQGTRLTVV.

The V and J genes are TRBV6-6 and TRBJ2-5, with D maybe TRBD2 (5 bases). Germline V gene lookup returns CDR1 MNHNY and CDR2 SVGAGI (reference sequence). CDR3 length: 15 amino acids. V lost 6 bases to trimming and J lost 2 bases, with 16 bases between them. For the CDR3, the DNA is TGTGCCAGCAGCAGACTACCCACCGCTCAAGAGACCCAGTACTTC. Translated, it gives CASSRLPTAQETQYF.

The chain uses TRBV7-3 and TRBJ1-1; no reliable D call. This CDR3 contains 13 residues. Trimming pared 5 bases from V and 0 bases from J, leaving 7 bases between. The germline V gene has CDR1 SGHTA and CDR2 FQGTGA. The CDR3 sequence: CASSAQVNTEAFF. CDR3 nucleotides: TGTGCCAGCAGCGCTCAGGTGAACACTGAAGCTTTCTTT.

J is TRBJ1-3 and V is TRBV6-1, with D unclear. CDR3 length: 14 residues. V was pared by 8 bases and J by 2 bases, with 13 bases between. The germline gives CDR1 MNHNS, CDR2 SASEGT. CDR3 nucleotides: TGTGCCAGCCTGGAGGATTTTACTGGAAACACCATATATTTT. Its translation: CASLEDFTGNTIYF.

CDR3 in DNA: TGCGCCAGCAGCCAAGAAGTGCTAGCGGGGGTCCAAGAGACCCAGTACTTC. As protein: CASSQEVLAGVQETQYF. This sequence joins TRBV4-3 and TRBJ2-5, with TRBD2 matching over 10 bases. J lost 1 base, V lost 0 bases, and 5 bases had no gene match. The germline CDR1 and CDR2 sequences are LGHNA and YSLEER. CDR3 length: 17 amino acids.

This rearrangement joins TRBV4-3 to TRBJ2-3; 10 bases match TRBD2. After removal of 0 bases from V and 0 bases from J, the junction contained 9 bases not matched to a gene. The length of the CDR3 is 19 residues. Germline values: CDR1 LGHNA, CDR2 YSLEER. The CDR3 DNA follows: TGCGCCAGCAGCCAAGATAGTACTAGCGGGGCCTCTAGCACAGATACGCAGTATTTT. It is translated as CASSQDSTSGASSTDTQYF.

The CDR3 loop is CASSLVAGSYEQYF. The CDR3 nucleotides read TGTGCCAGCAGCTTAGTAGCGGGATCCTACGAGCAGTACTTC. This chain links TRBV7-2 with TRBJ2-7; TRBD2 matches 8 bases. The V gene's germline CDR1 is SGHTA and CDR2 FQGNSA. J gave up 1 base and V 1 base, and 0 bases lay outside the gene matches. This CDR3 spans 14 amino acids. The full variable domain, rest sourced from reference TRBV7-2 and TRBJ2-7, is GAGVSQSPSNKVTEKGKDVELRCDPISGHTALYWYRQSLGQGLEFLIYFQGNSAPDKSGLPSDRFSAERTGGSVSTLTIQRTQQEDSAVYLCASSLVAGSYEQYFGPGTRLTVT.

V gene TRBV9 combines with J gene TRBJ2-1, with 13 bases lining up with TRBD2. V gave up 4 bases and J gave up 2 bases; unmatched junction bases: 9. Per the germline V gene, CDR1 is SGDLS and CDR2 is YYNGEE. The CDR3 has 18 amino acids. The CDR3 is CASSPRGTSGVAYNEQFF. In DNA form, the CDR3 reads TGTGCCAGCAGCCCCCGGGGGACTAGCGGGGTAGCCTACAATGAGCAGTTCTTC.

For this clone: A read error may produce the germline difference seen at one junction end. The chain has TRBV7-9 and TRBJ1-2, with D unclear. This CDR3 spans 12 amino acids. CDR1 is SEHNR, CDR2 FQNEAQ, per germline (reference sequence). The CDR3 DNA sequence: TGTTCCAGCAGCTTTGAGGGATATGGCTACACCTTC. Translating it yields CSSSFEGYGYTF.

The V call is TRBV2, the J call TRBJ1-3; TRBD1 might be the D (6 bases). The CDR3 sequence is 16 residues long. V lost 4 bases, J lost 4 bases, and 17 bases lay in between. Germline V gene sequence: CDR1 SNHLY, CDR2 FYNNEI. The CDR3 loop is CASSGQGWGPGNTIYF. CDR3 in DNA: TGTGCCAGCAGTGGTCAGGGGTGGGGCCCCGGAAACACCATATATTTT.

This clone occurred once. The genes are TRBV9 and TRBJ1-1, with D maybe TRBD1 (6 bases). CDR3 length equals 14 residues. The germline gives CDR1 SGDLS, CDR2 YYNGEE. With 2 bases removed from V and 1 base from J, the gap between germline ends came to 9 bases. The CDR3 nucleotides are TGTGCCAGCAGCGTTGGACAGAAGAACACTGAAGCTTTCTTT. Its translation is CASSVGQKNTEAFF.

The CDR3 reads CASSPITGGANIQYF. For the CDR3, the DNA is TGTGCCAGCAGTCCTATCACAGGGGGCGCAAACATTCAGTACTTC. The chain joins TRBV2 to TRBJ2-4, with 9 bases that match TRBD1. Trimming took 5 bases from V and 6 from J; bases not matched to a gene: 8. The germline V gene encodes CDR1 SNHLY and CDR2 FYNNEI. CDR3 length: 15 amino acids.

V and J are TRBV7-6 and TRBJ2-1, with 13 bases matching TRBD2. CDR3 length equals 16 residues. Germline trimming cut 5 bases from V and 6 bases from J; bases unmatched to any gene: 7. Germline CDR1 SGHVS, CDR2 FNYEAQ. The CDR3 DNA sequence: TGTGCCAGCAGCGGACTAGCGGGAGCGGTAGGCAATGAGCAGTTCTTC. It yields the protein CASSGLAGAVGNEQFF.

The chain is built from TRBV7-3 and TRBJ2-7; perhaps TRBD1 as D (6 bases). Germline V gene data show CDR1 as SGHTA and CDR2 as FQGTGA. The CDR3 consists of 15 residues. Deletions cut 5 bases from V and 3 bases from J, with 17 bases between. The CDR3 nucleotides read TGTGCCAGCAGCCTCGGGACAAAGTCATTCTACGAGCAGTACTTC. Encoded protein: CASSLGTKSFYEQYF.

The gene calls are TRBV7-9 and TRBJ2-7; 7 bases agree with TRBD1. Losses at the gene ends were 5 bases for V and 2 bases for J; bases not matched to a gene: 3. Germline assignment: CDR1 SEHNR and CDR2 FQNEAQ (reference sequence). The CDR3 loop spans 13 amino acids. DNA of the CDR3: TGTGCCAGCAGCATCGGGACAGCCTACGAGCAGTACTTC. Its protein is CASSIGTAYEQYF.

J is TRBJ1-1 and V is TRBV2, with 11 bases that match TRBD1. The germline CDR1 and CDR2 sequences are SNHLY and FYNNEI. This CDR3 has 13 residues. The V segment lost 8 bases and the J segment 1 base; nucleotides outside the gene matches: 0. The CDR3 sequence is CASGQGANTEAFF. In DNA, the CDR3 is TGTGCCAGCGGACAGGGGGCGAACACTGAAGCTTTCTTT.

This chain connects TRBV5-1 to TRBJ1-1, with D unresolved. Germline CDR1 is SGHRS and CDR2 is YFSETQ. V lost 0 bases and J 7 bases, leaving 13 bases between the germline ends. The CDR3 extends over 14 amino acids. For the CDR3, the DNA is TGCGCCAGCAGCTTGGAGGTATTCGGGTTTGAAGCTTTCTTT. As protein: CASSLEVFGFEAFF.

The chain recombines TRBV2 with TRBJ2-3; 7 positions agree with TRBD1. This CDR3 comprises 15 residues. The germline gives CDR1 SNHLY, CDR2 FYNNEI. V lost 5 bases and J lost 4; bases outside the gene matches: 9. The CDR3 sequence: CASSLRQGGPDTQYF. DNA for the CDR3: TGTGCCAGCAGTCTTCGACAGGGTGGCCCAGATACGCAGTATTTT.

The chain recombines TRBV7-8 with TRBJ1-5; D possibly corresponds to TRBD1 (5 bases). The CDR3 is 16 amino acids. Germline loops: CDR1 SGHVS, CDR2 FQNEAQ. Trimming removed 1 base from V and 1 base from J, with 11 bases in between. The CDR3 here is CASSLVSGLSNQPQHF. The CDR3 DNA is TGTGCCAGCAGCTTAGTCTCAGGGTTGAGCAATCAGCCCCAGCATTTT. The variable domain in full, with the rest retrieved from reference TRBV7-8 and TRBJ1-5, is GAGVSQSPRYKVAKRGQDVALRCDPISGHVSLFWYQQALGQGPEFLTYFQNEAQLDKSGLPSDRFFAERPEGSVSTLKIQRTQQEDSAVYLCASSLVSGLSNQPQHFGDGTRLSIL.

This chain joins TRBV18 and TRBJ2-7; possible D gene TRBD1, 5 bases. The germline V gene encodes CDR1 KGHSH and CDR2 LQKENI. V dropped 6 bases and J dropped 0 bases, with 9 bases sitting between them. This CDR3 spans 13 amino acids. In DNA, the CDR3 is TGTGCCAGCTCCATGACAGACTCCTACGAGCAGTACTTC. Residues: CASSMTDSYEQYF.

V gene TRBV19 combines with J gene TRBJ2-7; 11 bases are shared with TRBD2. In germline, CDR1 is LNHDA, CDR2 SQIVND (reference sequence). Unmatched junction bases numbered 4, after V lost 6 bases and J lost 3 bases. The CDR3 length is 14 residues. The CDR3 loop reads CASRASGRFYEQYF. The CDR3 nucleotides are TGTGCCAGTAGGGCTAGCGGGAGGTTCTACGAGCAGTACTTC.